The subject of this entry is one TCR beta chain. Its target is not known. Germline V gene sequence: CDR1 MNHEY, CDR2 SMNVEV (reference sequence). The CDR3 spans 14 residues. Deletions cut 5 bases from V and 5 bases from J, with 15 bases between. This sample was included in a study of T-cell memory formation after mild COVID-19. A 5'RACE reaction primed in the constant segment made cDNA libraries of TCR alpha and TCR beta, and these carried sample barcodes and UMIs. TCRdb reprocessed the 5' RACE reads with MiXCR, giving one entry per CDR3 protein. This table has 130,000 to 150,000 distinct CDR3 sequences, 15% to 20% appearing once. Study conclusions and caveats: Pre-infection memory carried some responding clones, suggesting that cross-reactive memory joined.

Material: PBMCs or a T cell subset sorted from them (not recorded which). The rearrangement links TRBV27 to TRBJ1-1; possibly TRBD1 for D (6 bases). This clonotype originated in an adult woman who had mild COVID-19 (a few samples of this study predate the infection). Cell type and time point are not known. The CDR3 DNA sequence: TGTGCCAGCAGTCTGTGGGGGGCGGGAACTGAAGCTTTCTTT. Encoded protein: CASSLWGAGTEAFF.